The 18 T cell receptor beta chains given below trace back to one sample, sequenced in a study of control samples from healthy donors and cancer patients. The method was immunoSEQ multiplex PCR; TCRdb's version includes in-frame clones alone and lacks a portion of them. The data contain 180,000 or so clones, 93% of them singletons. The specimen sequenced was blood. The origin of the receptors is a woman aged 55-70 years in good health.

There are a few counts of this clone. This sequence joins TRBV13 and TRBJ2-5, with D possibly matching TRBD1 (5 bases). This CDR3 is 14 amino acids long. V was shortened by 5 bases and J by 3 bases, with 13 bases between the two germline ends. Looked up from germline, CDR1 is PRHDT and CDR2 is FYEKMQ (reference sequence). The CDR3 DNA reads as TGTGCCAGCAGCCTCAGGGTTACCGAAGAGACCCAGTACTTC. Protein product: CASSLRVTEETQYF.

In its sample, this clone was seen once. The rearrangement links TRBV2 to TRBJ1-6, with a weak D call TRBD1 (5 bases). There are 16 residues in the CDR3. Germline CDR1 SNHLY, CDR2 FYNNEI. V was pared by 6 bases and J by 10 bases, with 22 bases between. CDR3 residues: CASSGASWREGSPLHF. The CDR3 region has the DNA TGTGCCAGCAGCGGGGCCAGTTGGAGGGAAGGCTCACCCCTCCACTTT. Based on the CDR3 plus reference TRBV2 and TRBJ1-6, the full variable domain is EPEVTQTPSHQVTQMGQEVILRCVPISNHLYFYWYRQILGQKVEFLVSFYNNEISEKSEIFDDQFSVERPDGSNFTLKIRSTKLEDSAMYFCASSGASWREGSPLHFGNGTRLTVT.

This clone has only one observation. The rearrangement links TRBV18 to TRBJ1-2; 8 bases line up with TRBD1. Germline lookup yields CDR1 KGHSH and CDR2 LQKENI. The CDR3 totals 16 residues. V was pared by 3 bases and J by 4 bases, with 10 bases of the junction left unmatched. CDR3 nucleotide sequence: TGTGCCAGCTCACCGCCGGGACAGGCGACAGCCTATGGCTACACCTTC. As protein: CASSPPGQATAYGYTF.

Comments on this clone: At one boundary the junction diverges from the germline segment, which might be a read error. At the DNA level, this CDR3 is encoded by other sequences in the same sample as well. The V gene is TRBV5-1, the J gene TRBJ2-7; TRBD1 aligns across 9 bases. This CDR3 spans 14 amino acids. The V gene's germline CDR1 is SGHRS and CDR2 YFSETQ. The CDR3 coding sequence is TGCGCTAGCAGCTTGAACAGGGGGCTTAACGAGCAGTACTTC. Encoded protein: CASSLNRGLNEQYF.

In this sample, this clone turned up once. The chain joins TRBV5-5 to TRBJ1-4; 7 nucleotides agree with TRBD1. This CDR3 is 16 amino acids long. Trimming removed 2 bases from V and 3 bases from J; junction bases left unmatched: 7. Germline CDR1 SGHKS, CDR2 YYEKEE (reference sequence). CDR3 nucleotides: TGTGCCAGCAGCTTATTCGGGACAGTCTCTAATGAAAAACTGTTTTTT. Amino acids: CASSLFGTVSNEKLFF.

This chain uses TRBV6-5 with TRBJ1-2; D uncertain. This CDR3 has 12 residues. Germline CDR1 and CDR2: MNHEY and SVGAGI. The V gene lost 7 bases and the J gene lost 0 bases, with 6 bases spanning the gap. The CDR3 sequence: CASKEANYGYTF. CDR3 sequence (DNA): TGTGCCAGCAAAGAAGCTAACTATGGCTACACCTTC.

The genes are TRBV7-2 and TRBJ1-2; no firm D call. With 5 bases removed from V and 4 bases from J, the gap between germline ends came to 17 bases. The CDR3 length is 15 residues. Looked up from germline, CDR1 is SGHTA and CDR2 is FQGNSA. The CDR3 reads CASSPVLGESYGYTF. CDR3 coding DNA: TGTGCCAGCAGCCCGGTTCTAGGAGAATCCTATGGCTACACCTTC.

The gene calls are TRBV3-1 (or the pseudogene TRBV3-2) and TRBJ1-5; TRBD1 matches at 9 bases. Germline V CDR1 and CDR2: LGHDT, YNNKEL (reference sequence). V dropped 1 base and J dropped 6; count of bases not matched to a gene: 1. This CDR3 is 14 amino acids long. CDR3 nucleotide sequence: TGTGCCAGCAGCCAAGGACAGGGGGGTCAGCCCCAGCATTTT. This encodes CASSQGQGGQPQHF.

The rearrangement uses TRBV5-4 and TRBJ1-2; weak D call: TRBD1 (6 bases). With 5 bases removed from V and 9 bases from J, the gap between germline ends came to 11 bases. CDR3 length: 11 residues. CDR1 is SGHNT and CDR2 is YYREEE in the germline V gene (reference sequence). The CDR3 reads CASSRDTSYTF. The CDR3 region has the DNA TGTGCCAGCAGTCGGGACACAAGCTACACCTTC.

The chain combines TRBV30 with TRBJ1-2; unclear D gene. Trimming took 7 bases from V and 4 from J, leaving 16 bases between them. Germline-derived CDR1 and CDR2 are GTSNPN and SVGIG (reference sequence). This CDR3 contains 13 residues. CDR3 region: CAFSLTVGYGYTF. Here the CDR3 DNA reads TGTGCCTTCTCCCTGACGGTGGGCTATGGCTACACCTTC. The full variable domain, in which reference TRBV30 and TRBJ1-2 provide the parts outside the CDR3, is SQTIHQWPATLVQPVGSPLSLECTVEGTSNPNLYWYRQAAGRGLQLLFYSVGIGQISSEVPQNLSASRPQDRQFILSSKKLLLSDSGFYLCAFSLTVGYGYTFGSGTRLTVV.

The rearrangement joins TRBV18 to TRBJ1-5; D not certain. V was shortened by 2 bases and J by 6 bases, with 11 bases between the two germline ends. CDR1 and CDR2 from the germline V gene are KGHSH and LQKENI. This CDR3 has 14 residues. DNA of the CDR3: TGTGCCAGCTCACCATCGGTTCCGGGTCAGCCCCAGCATTTT. Its translation: CASSPSVPGQPQHF.

The rearrangement joins TRBV18 to TRBJ1-1; no clear D gene. CDR3 size: 15 residues. V lost 0 bases, J lost 1 base, and 9 bases lay in between. Germline values: CDR1 KGHSH, CDR2 LQKENI. The CDR3 DNA reads as TGTGCCAGCTCACCACCAGCGCTACGGAACACTGAAGCTTTCTTT. It encodes CASSPPALRNTEAFF. The complete variable domain, with remaining parts taken from reference TRBV18 and TRBJ1-1, reads NAGVMQNPRHLVRRRGQEARLRCSPMKGHSHVYWYRQLPEEGLKFMVYLQKENIIDESGMPKERFSAEFPKEGPSILRIQQVVRGDSAAYFCASSPPALRNTEAFFGQGTRLTVV.

The V gene is TRBV7-9, the J gene TRBJ1-1; no clear D gene. Trimming stripped 3 bases from V and 4 bases from J, with 12 bases between. The CDR3 has 14 residues. Germline V gene lookup returns CDR1 SEHNR and CDR2 FQNEAQ (reference sequence). This CDR3 is CASSFDPSSTEAFF. DNA of the CDR3: TGTGCCAGCAGCTTCGACCCCTCGAGCACTGAAGCTTTCTTT.

Written as DNA, the CDR3 is TGTGCCAGCAGTTACAACGGGGAGAACACAGATACGCAGTATTTT. Protein product: CASSYNGENTDTQYF. V gene TRBV6-2 or TRBV6-3 combines with J gene TRBJ2-3; D is possibly TRBD2 (5 bases). Deletions cut 2 bases from V and 2 bases from J, with 11 bases between. This CDR3 contains 15 residues. CDR1 is MNHEY, CDR2 SVGEGT, per germline.

This clone is a singleton in its sample. The chain joins TRBV7-2 to TRBJ1-1; tentatively, D is TRBD1 (6 bases). Germline CDR1 is SGHTA and CDR2 is FQGNSA. This CDR3 has 14 residues. The V end was cut by 1 base, the J end by 5 bases, with 11 bases between. CDR3 sequence reads: CASSLDPRGTEAFF. CDR3 bases: TGTGCCAGCAGCTTAGACCCGAGGGGGACTGAAGCTTTCTTT. Together with reference TRBV7-2 and TRBJ1-1, the CDR3 gives the full variable domain: GAGVSQSPSNKVTEKGKDVELRCDPISGHTALYWYRQSLGQGLEFLIYFQGNSAPDKSGLPSDRFSAERTGGSVSTLTIQRTQQEDSAVYLCASSLDPRGTEAFFGQGTRLTVV.

V is TRBV7-9 and J is TRBJ2-5, with 8 positions matching TRBD1. The CDR3 totals 14 residues. In germline, CDR1 is SEHNR, CDR2 FQNEAQ (reference sequence). V trimming: 6 bases; J trimming: 6 bases; junction bases outside the gene matches: 9. The CDR3 sequence: CASSLTQGAKTQYF. CDR3 in DNA: TGTGCCAGCAGTCTAACGCAGGGGGCGAAGACCCAGTACTTC.

Remarks on this clone: The sample contains more than one DNA sequence encoding this CDR3. The chain uses TRBV25-1 and TRBJ1-2, with 8 bases matching TRBD1. CDR3 length equals 17 residues. V was clipped by 5 bases and J by 2 bases; unmatched bases: 13. CDR1 is MGHDK and CDR2 is SYGVNS in the germline V gene. CDR3 bases: TGTGCCAGCAGTAAAGGGGGCTACAGGGGGGGAAACTATGGCTACACCTTC. Translation gives CASSKGGYRGGNYGYTF.

This rearrangement joins TRBV5-8 to TRBJ1-1; possibly TRBD1 for D (5 bases). The CDR3 has 15 residues. Germline CDR1 reads SGHTS; CDR2 reads YDEGEE. Trimming shortened V by 2 bases and J by 6 bases, and 17 bases separated the two germline ends. The CDR3 loop reads CASSFGGAGPPEAFF. The CDR3 DNA reads as TGTGCCAGCAGCTTCGGGGGAGCAGGGCCCCCTGAAGCTTTCTTT.